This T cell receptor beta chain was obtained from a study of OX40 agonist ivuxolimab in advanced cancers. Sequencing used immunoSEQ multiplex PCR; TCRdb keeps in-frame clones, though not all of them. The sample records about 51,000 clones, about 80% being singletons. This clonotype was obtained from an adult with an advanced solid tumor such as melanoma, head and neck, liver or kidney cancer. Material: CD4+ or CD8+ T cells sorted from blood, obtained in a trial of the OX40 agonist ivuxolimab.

In nucleotides, the CDR3 is TGTGCCAGCAGCCAAGATCTAGGGGGTGAGCAGTTCTTC. This translates into CASSQDLGGEQFF. The rearrangement uses TRBV14 and TRBJ2-1; tentative D call: TRBD1 (6 bases). Trimming stripped 0 bases from V and 9 bases from J, with 9 bases between. Germline V gene data show CDR1 as SGHDN and CDR2 as FVKESK. The length of the CDR3 is 13 residues. Complete variable domain (other parts from reference TRBV14 and TRBJ2-1): EAGVTQFPSHSVIEKGQTVTLRCDPISGHDNLYWYRRVMGKEIKFLLHFVKESKQDESGMPNNRFLAERTGGTYSTLKVQPAELEDSGVYFCASSQDLGGEQFFGPGTRLTVL.